The clone carrying this T cell receptor (beta chain) was seen a handful of times. Its antigen is unidentified. This entry belongs to a study of early T cells in non-severe SARS-CoV-2 infection. Study-level background: With bulk RNA from unsorted whole blood as input, sequencing yielded unpaired chains. General study points: VDJdb matching, biased toward anti-spike CD8 responses, missed private and CD4 specificities.

As part of library construction, unique molecular identifiers were attached to individual cDNA molecules. A single record per CDR3 protein comes from TCRdb applying MiXCR to the 5' RACE reads. The sample records roughly 86,000 distinct CDR3 sequences, 14% to 15% being singletons. The germline V gene has CDR1 MGHRA and CDR2 YSYEKL. This CDR3 region has 18 residues. V lost 1 base, J lost 0 bases, and 16 bases lay in between. The chain links TRBV4-1 to TRBJ2-1; tentatively, D is TRBD2 (5 bases). The sequenced sample consisted of whole blood. The origin of this receptor is an adult who was a healthcare worker with PCR-confirmed SARS-CoV-2 infection or an uninfected control (not recorded which). The CDR3 DNA reads TGCGCCAGCAGCCAAGTGGGGAATACTGGGAGCTCCTACAATGAGCAGTTCTTC. Translating gives CASSQVGNTGSSYNEQFF.